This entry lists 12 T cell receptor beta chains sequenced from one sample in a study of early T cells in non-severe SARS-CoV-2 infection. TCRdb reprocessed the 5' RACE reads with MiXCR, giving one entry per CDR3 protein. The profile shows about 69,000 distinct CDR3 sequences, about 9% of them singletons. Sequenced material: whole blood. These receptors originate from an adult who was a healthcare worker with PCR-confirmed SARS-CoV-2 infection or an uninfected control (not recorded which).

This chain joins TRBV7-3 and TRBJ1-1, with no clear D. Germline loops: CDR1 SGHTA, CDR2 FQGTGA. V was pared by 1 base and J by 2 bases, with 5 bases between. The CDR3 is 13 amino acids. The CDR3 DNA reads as TGTGCCAGCAGCTTAAACTCTAACACTGAAGCTTTCTTT. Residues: CASSLNSNTEAFF. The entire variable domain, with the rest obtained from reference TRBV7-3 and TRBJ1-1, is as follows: GAGVSQTPSNKVTEKGKYVELRCDPISGHTALYWYRQSLGQGPEFLIYFQGTGAADDSGLPNDRFFAVRPEGSVSTLKIQRTERGDSAVYLCASSLNSNTEAFFGQGTRLTVV.

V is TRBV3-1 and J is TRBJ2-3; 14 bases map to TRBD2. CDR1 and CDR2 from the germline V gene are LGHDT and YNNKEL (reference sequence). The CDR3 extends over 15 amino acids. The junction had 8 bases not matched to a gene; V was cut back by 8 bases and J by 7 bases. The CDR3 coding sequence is TGTGCCAGCGGCGGACTAGCGGGGGGTACGAATACGCAGTATTTT. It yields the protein CASGGLAGGTNTQYF.

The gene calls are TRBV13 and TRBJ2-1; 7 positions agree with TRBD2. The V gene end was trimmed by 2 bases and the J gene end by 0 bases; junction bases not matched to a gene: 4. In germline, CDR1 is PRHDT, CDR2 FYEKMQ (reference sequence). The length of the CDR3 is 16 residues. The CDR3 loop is CASSLTGGPSYNEQFF. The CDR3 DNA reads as TGTGCCAGCAGCTTAACGGGAGGACCCTCCTACAATGAGCAGTTCTTC. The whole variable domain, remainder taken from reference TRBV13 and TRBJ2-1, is AAGVIQSPRHLIKEKRETATLKCYPIPRHDTVYWYQQGPGQDPQFLISFYEKMQSDKGSIPDRFSAQQFSDYHSELNMSSLELGDSALYFCASSLTGGPSYNEQFFGPGTRLTVL.

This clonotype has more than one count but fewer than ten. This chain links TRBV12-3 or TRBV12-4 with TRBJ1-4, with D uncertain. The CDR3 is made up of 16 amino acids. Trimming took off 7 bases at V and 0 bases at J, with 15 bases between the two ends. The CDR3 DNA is TGTGCCAGCACTCCCGCCGGGCGTACAACTAATGAAAAACTGTTTTTT. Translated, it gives CASTPAGRTTNEKLFF.

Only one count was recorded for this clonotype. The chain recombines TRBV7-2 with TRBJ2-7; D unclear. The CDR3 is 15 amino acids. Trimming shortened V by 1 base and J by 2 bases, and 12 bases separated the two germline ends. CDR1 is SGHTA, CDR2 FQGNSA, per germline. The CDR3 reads CASSLVNQPPYEQYF. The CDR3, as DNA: TGTGCCAGCAGCTTAGTCAATCAGCCCCCCTACGAGCAGTACTTC.

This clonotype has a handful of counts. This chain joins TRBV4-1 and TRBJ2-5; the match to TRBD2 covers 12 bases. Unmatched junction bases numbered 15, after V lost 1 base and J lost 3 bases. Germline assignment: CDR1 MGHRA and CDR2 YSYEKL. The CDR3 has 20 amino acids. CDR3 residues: CASSQGWRSSGRDPKETQYF. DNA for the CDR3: TGCGCCAGCAGCCAAGGCTGGCGATCTAGCGGGAGGGACCCTAAAGAGACCCAGTACTTC.

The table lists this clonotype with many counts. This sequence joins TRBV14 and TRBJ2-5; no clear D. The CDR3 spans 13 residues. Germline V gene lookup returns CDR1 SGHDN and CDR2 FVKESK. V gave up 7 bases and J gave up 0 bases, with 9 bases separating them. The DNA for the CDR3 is TGTGCCAGCACCTCGACAAACCAAGAGACCCAGTACTTC. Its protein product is CASTSTNQETQYF.

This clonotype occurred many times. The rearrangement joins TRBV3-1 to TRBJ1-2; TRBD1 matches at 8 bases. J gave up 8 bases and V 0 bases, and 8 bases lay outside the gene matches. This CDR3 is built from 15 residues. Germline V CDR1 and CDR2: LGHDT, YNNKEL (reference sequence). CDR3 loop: CASSQDHRGRRGYTF. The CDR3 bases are TGTGCCAGCAGCCAAGATCACAGGGGGAGAAGGGGCTACACCTTC.

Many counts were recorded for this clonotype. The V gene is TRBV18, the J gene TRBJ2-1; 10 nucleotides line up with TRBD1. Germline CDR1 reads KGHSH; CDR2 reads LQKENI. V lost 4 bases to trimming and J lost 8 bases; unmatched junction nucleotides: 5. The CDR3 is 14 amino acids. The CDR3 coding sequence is TGTGCCAGCTCACTCCGGGACAGGGGCGATGAGCAGTTCTTC. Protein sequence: CASSLRDRGDEQFF.

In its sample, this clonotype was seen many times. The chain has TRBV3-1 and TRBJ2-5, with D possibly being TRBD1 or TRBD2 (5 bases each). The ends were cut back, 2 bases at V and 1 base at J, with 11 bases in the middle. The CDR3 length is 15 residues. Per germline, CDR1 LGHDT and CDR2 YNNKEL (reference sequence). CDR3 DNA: TGTGCCAGCAGCCAACTCCGGGGCCTCCAAGAGACCCAGTACTTC. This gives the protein CASSQLRGLQETQYF.

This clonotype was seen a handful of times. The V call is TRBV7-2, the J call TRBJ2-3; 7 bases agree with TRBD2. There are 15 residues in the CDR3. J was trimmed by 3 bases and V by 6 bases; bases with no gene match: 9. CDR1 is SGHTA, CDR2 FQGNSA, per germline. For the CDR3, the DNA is TGTGCCAGCAGTGGCGCTAGCGGCCCTACAGATACGCAGTATTTT. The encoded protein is CASSGASGPTDTQYF. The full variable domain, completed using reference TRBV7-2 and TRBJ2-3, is GAGVSQSPSNKVTEKGKDVELRCDPISGHTALYWYRQSLGQGLEFLIYFQGNSAPDKSGLPSDRFSAERTGGSVSTLTIQRTQQEDSAVYLCASSGASGPTDTQYFGPGTRLTVL.

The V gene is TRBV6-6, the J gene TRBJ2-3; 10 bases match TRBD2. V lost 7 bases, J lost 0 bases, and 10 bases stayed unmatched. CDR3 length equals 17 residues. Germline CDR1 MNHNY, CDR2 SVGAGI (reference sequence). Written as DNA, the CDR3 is TGTGCCAGCACCACGCGAGGGACTAGCGAGAGCACAGATACGCAGTATTTT. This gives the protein CASTTRGTSESTDTQYF.